The clone carrying this TCR beta chain has more than one count but fewer than ten. This record comes from a study of early T cells in non-severe SARS-CoV-2 infection. Study-wide context: Unpaired chains resulted from sequencing bulk RNA of unsorted whole blood.

V lost 0 bases to trimming and J lost 4 bases; unmatched junction nucleotides: 4. CDR3 length: 15 residues. In germline, CDR1 is LNHDA, CDR2 SQIVND (reference sequence). Using its own MiXCR run on the 5' RACE reads, TCRdb lists one record per CDR3 protein. The data hold 45,000 to 50,000 distinct CDR3 sequences, with under 7% observed a single time. The TCR was taken from an adult who was a healthcare worker with PCR-confirmed SARS-CoV-2 infection or an uninfected control (not recorded which). This chain joins TRBV19 and TRBJ2-5; 8 nucleotides line up with TRBD1. Sequenced material: whole blood, taken at baseline. This CDR3 reads CASSIEITGGETQYF. As DNA, the CDR3 is TGTGCCAGTAGTATAGAAATCACAGGGGGAGAGACCCAGTACTTC.